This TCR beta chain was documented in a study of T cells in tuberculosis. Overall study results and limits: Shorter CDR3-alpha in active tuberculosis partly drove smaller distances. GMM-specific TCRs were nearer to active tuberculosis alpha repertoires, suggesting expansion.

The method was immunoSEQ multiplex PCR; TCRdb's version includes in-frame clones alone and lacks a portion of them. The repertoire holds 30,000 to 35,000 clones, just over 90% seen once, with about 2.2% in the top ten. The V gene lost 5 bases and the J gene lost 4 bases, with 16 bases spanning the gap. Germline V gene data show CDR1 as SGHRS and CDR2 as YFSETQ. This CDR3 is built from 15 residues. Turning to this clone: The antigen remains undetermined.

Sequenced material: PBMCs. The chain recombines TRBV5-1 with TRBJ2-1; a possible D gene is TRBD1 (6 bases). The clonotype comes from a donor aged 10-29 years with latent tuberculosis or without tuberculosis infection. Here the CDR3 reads CASRAGTYTYNEQFF. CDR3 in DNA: TGCGCCAGCAGGGCCGGGACATATACTTACAATGAGCAGTTCTTC.